Following are 15 T cell receptor beta chains from one sample sequenced in a study of T cell clonality in common variable immunodeficiency. General study results and limits: Reportedly, TCR beta sequences from common variable immunodeficiency showed fewer deletions and N-nucleotide insertions.

The data were produced by immunoSEQ multiplex PCR, yet TCRdb's version contains in-frame clones alone and is incomplete. The sample contains 25,000 or so clones, none of them singletons. These receptors have no identified antigens. Source material: peripheral blood mononuclear cells. The receptors shown here come from a human donor with common variable immunodeficiency.

The sample holds many counts of this clone. CDR3 region: CASSELASGFSYEQYF. The sequenced part of the CDR3 DNA is TGTGCCAGCAGTGAACTGGCTAGCGGTTTCTCCTACGAG. This chain connects TRBV6-1 to TRBJ2-7; TRBD2 aligns across 7 bases. Sequencing ends 3 residues short of the CDR3 end; the germline J gene provides the rest. The CDR3 consists of 16 residues. V lost 2 bases and J lost 0; bases outside the gene matches: 7. The germline V gene encodes CDR1 MNHNS and CDR2 SASEGT.

This clone was seen more than once but under ten times. The read stops 3 residues short of the end of the CDR3; the missing end is completed from the germline J gene. The rearrangement joins TRBV5-1 to TRBJ2-2; D remains unclear. This CDR3 has 15 amino acids. Germline values: CDR1 SGHRS, CDR2 YFSETQ. V was cut by 10 bases and J by 4 bases, with 20 bases left in between. The chain's CDR3 is CASQGYASSTGELFF. The CDR3 bases that were read are TGCGCCTCCCAAGGATACGCATCTAGCACCGGGGAG.

Notes on this clone: With the read ending 3 residues before the CDR3 end, the germline J gene is used to fill in that end. The chain joins TRBV5-1 to TRBJ2-3; 11 bases agree with TRBD2. V gave up 1 base and J gave up 3 bases; unmatched junction bases: 1. CDR1 and CDR2 from the germline V gene are SGHRS and YFSETQ. The CDR3 contains 15 residues. CDR3 in amino acids: CASSLTSGRTDTQYF. Incomplete CDR3 DNA: TGCGCCAGCAGCTTGACTAGCGGGAGAACAGATACG.

In its sample, this clone was seen a few times. The read falls 3 residues short of the CDR3 end, and the missing part is taken from the germline J gene. This chain links TRBV6-2 or TRBV6-3 with TRBJ1-2; TRBD1 matches at 9 bases. The length of the CDR3 is 15 residues. The V and J ends lost 7 bases and 4 bases, in that order; junction bases with no gene match: 10. Germline values: CDR1 MNHEY, CDR2 SVGEGT. The CDR3 here is CASTSGTGHGYGYTF. The CDR3 bases that were read are TGTGCCAGCACCTCCGGGACAGGGCATGGCTATGGC.

As for this clone: The read stops 3 residues short of the end of the CDR3; the missing end is completed from the germline J gene. This chain links TRBV6-1 with TRBJ2-3; 7 bases fit TRBD2. The CDR3 consists of 15 residues. V lost 1 base to trimming and J lost 2 bases; unmatched junction nucleotides: 3. CDR1 is MNHNS and CDR2 is SASEGT in the germline V gene. This CDR3 is CASSEGGGFTDTQYF. The sequenced CDR3 bases are TGTGCCAGCAGTGAAGGCGGGGGATTCACAGATACG.

To note about this clone: The CDR3 end lies 3 residues beyond the end of the read and is filled in from the germline J gene. The V call is TRBV19, the J call TRBJ1-4; the match to TRBD1 covers 7 bases. CDR3 length equals 14 residues. The germline CDR1 and CDR2 sequences are LNHDA and SQIVND (reference sequence). Trimming took 6 bases from V and 2 from J; bases not matched to a gene: 3. CDR3 DNA (partial): TGTGCCAGTAGAAGGGGGCTTACTAATGAAAAA. Translating gives CASRRGLTNEK. The entire CDR3 is CASRRGLTNEKLFF.

In this sample, this clone turned up a few times. Coverage ceases 3 residues before the CDR3 finishes, and the germline J gene fills in the end. V is TRBV18 and J is TRBJ1-1, with TRBD1 matching 11 bases. Germline V gene data show CDR1 as KGHSH and CDR2 as LQKENI. Trimming removed 5 bases from V and 4 bases from J; junction bases left unmatched: 6. The CDR3 is 15 amino acids. The CDR3 here is CASSKDRGLGTEAFF. Incomplete CDR3 DNA: TGTGCCAGCTCAAAGGACAGGGGGCTCGGCACTGAA.

This clone was seen repeatedly, ten times or more. With the read ending 3 residues before the CDR3 end, the germline J gene is used to fill in that end. This chain connects TRBV20-1 to TRBJ1-5; D remains ambiguous. From germline, CDR1 is DFQATT and CDR2 SNEGSKA (reference sequence). The CDR3 extends over 15 amino acids. V shed 5 bases and J shed 6 bases, with 20 bases lying between them. This chain's CDR3 is CSALLWRTEGQPQHF. Partial CDR3 DNA: TGCAGTGCTCTCCTATGGCGAACCGAGGGTCAGCCC.

This clone has more than one count but fewer than ten. The observed sequence ends 3 residues before the CDR3 terminus, with the missing tail filled in from the germline J gene. The chain joins TRBV20-1 to TRBJ1-1; D is unclear. The germline gives CDR1 DFQATT, CDR2 SNEGSKA (reference sequence). The CDR3 is 15 residues long. Trimming cost V 0 bases and J 0 bases, with 11 bases left between them. Partial CDR3 DNA: TGCAGTGCTAGAGATCGGAACAGAATGAACACTGAA. Translation: CSARDRNRMNTE. The entire CDR3 reads CSARDRNRMNTEAFF.

This clone was counted many times. The read finishes 3 residues shy of the CDR3 end, and the germline J gene is used to complete it. The genes are TRBV28 and TRBJ1-5; TRBD1 aligns across 7 bases. J lost 7 bases, V lost 8 bases, and 14 bases had no gene match. The CDR3 totals 15 residues. CDR1 MDHEN and CDR2 SYDVKM come from the germline V gene. CDR3 sequence reads: CASFREGRGKQPQHF. CDR3 DNA (partial): TGTGCCAGCTTTCGGGAAGGCAGGGGGAAACAGCCC.

CDR3 bases read: TGTGCCAGCTCACCCCACCTCCAGGGTGCCACAGATACG. It specifies CASSPHLQGATDT. The whole CDR3 reads CASSPHLQGATDTQYF. The V and J genes are TRBV18 and TRBJ2-3, with D possibly TRBD1 on 5 matching bases. The read comes to an end 3 residues before the CDR3 does, leaving the germline J gene to fill in the end. CDR3 length: 16 residues. Trimming pared 3 bases from V and 2 bases from J, leaving 15 bases between. The germline CDR1 and CDR2 sequences are KGHSH and LQKENI.

This clone was found many times. The missing CDR3 end, 3 residues past where the read stops, is filled in from the germline J gene. This sequence joins TRBV7-2 and TRBJ2-1, with 9 bases identical to TRBD2. This CDR3 is built from 14 residues. The V gene's germline CDR1 is SGHTA and CDR2 FQGNSA. The J segment lost 4 bases and the V segment lost 4 bases, leaving 2 bases of the junction unmatched. The CDR3 sequence is CASSSLAGYNEQFF. CDR3 DNA, as far as it was read: TGTGCCAGCAGCTCCCTAGCGGGGTACAATGAG.

This clone was detected a few times. The read falls 3 residues short of the CDR3 end, and the missing part is taken from the germline J gene. The chain uses TRBV19 and TRBJ1-4, with D possibly being TRBD1 (6 bases). The germline CDR1 and CDR2 sequences are LNHDA and SQIVND (reference sequence). V was cut by 5 bases and J by 8 bases, with 15 bases left in between. The CDR3 extends over 14 amino acids. The sequenced part of the CDR3 DNA is TGTGCCAGTAGTCCGGGACAAGGGCAGGAAAAA. It is translated as CASSPGQGQEK. Given in full, the CDR3 is CASSPGQGQEKLFF. Full variable domain (remainder filled in from reference TRBV19 and TRBJ1-4): DGGITQSPKYLFRKEGQNVTLSCEQNLNHDAMYWYRQDPGQGLRLIYYSQIVNDFQKGDIAEGYSVSREKKESFPLTVTSAQKNPTAFYLCASSPGQGQEKLFFGSGTQLSVL.

Points on this clone: Coverage ceases 3 residues before the CDR3 finishes, and the germline J gene fills in the end. The chain employs TRBV19 and TRBJ1-5; D unclear. The CDR3 covers 14 residues. Germline V gives CDR1 LNHDA, CDR2 SQIVND (reference sequence). V dropped 2 bases and J dropped 6 bases, with 11 bases sitting between them. This chain's CDR3 is CASSIRADAQPQHF. The covered CDR3 bases are TGTGCCAGTAGTATAAGGGCAGATGCTCAGCCC.

The table lists this clone with many counts. The read finishes 3 residues shy of the CDR3 end, and the germline J gene is used to complete it. This rearrangement joins TRBV19 to TRBJ2-2; 14 nucleotides agree with TRBD2. Germline CDR1 and CDR2: LNHDA and SQIVND (reference sequence). The CDR3 is 18 amino acids. After removal of 7 bases from V and 1 base from J, the junction contained 8 bases not matched to a gene. The CDR3 loop is CASTRLAGGRMNTGELFF. CDR3 DNA (partial): TGTGCCAGTACCCGACTAGCGGGGGGGCGAATGAACACCGGGGAG.